The 6 T cell receptor beta chains presented below share a single source sample, sequenced in a study of T cells after yellow fever vaccination. Each CDR3 protein is one row after TCRdb ran MiXCR on the 5' RACE reads. The repertoire includes 450,000 to 600,000 distinct CDR3 sequences, approximately 15% of them detected once, and more than 13% sits in the top ten. The specimen comprised PBMCs, sampled on the day of the yellow fever booster vaccination. Every receptor here comes from a man younger than 40 who received the YFV17D yellow fever vaccine.

This clonotype was recorded a few times. The chain links TRBV6-2 or TRBV6-3 to TRBJ2-6; the D gene is possibly TRBD2 (6 bases). Trimming took off 7 bases at V and 2 bases at J, with 15 bases between the two ends. Germline assignment: CDR1 MNHEY and CDR2 SVGEGT. There are 16 residues in the CDR3. CDR3 DNA: TGTGCCAGCACCCCGGGCGGGGACCCTGGGGCCAACGTCCTGACTTTC. It translates to CASTPGGDPGANVLTF.

This clonotype was picked up a small number of times. The chain carries TRBV7-2 and TRBJ1-1; D uncertain. Trimming took 4 bases from V and 3 from J, leaving 9 bases between them. The germline V gene has CDR1 SGHTA and CDR2 FQGNSA. CDR3 length equals 13 residues. CDR3 residues: CASSSFSYTEAFF. In DNA, the CDR3 is TGTGCCAGCAGCTCCTTCTCTTACACTGAAGCTTTCTTT.

In its sample, this clonotype was seen many times. V is TRBV20-1 and J is TRBJ2-5, with D possibly matching TRBD1 (5 bases). Trimming removed 4 bases from V and 0 bases from J, with 9 bases in between. CDR1 is DFQATT, CDR2 SNEGSKA, per germline (reference sequence). This CDR3 is 13 amino acids long. CDR3: CSAMAGYQETQYF. DNA of the CDR3: TGCAGTGCTATGGCAGGGTACCAAGAGACCCAGTACTTC.

In this sample, this clonotype turned up a few times. The V and J genes are TRBV7-2 and TRBJ2-4; 8 bases are a match to TRBD2. The germline gives CDR1 SGHTA, CDR2 FQGNSA. This CDR3 contains 16 residues. V lost 1 base, J lost 3 bases, and 5 bases stayed unmatched. CDR3 nucleotide sequence: TGTGCCAGCAGCTTAGGAGCGGGAGTAGGCAAAAACATTCAGTACTTC. The encoded protein is CASSLGAGVGKNIQYF.

Only one count was recorded for this clonotype. J is TRBJ2-3 and V is TRBV20-1, with TRBD1 identical over 9 bases. V shed 3 bases, J shed 4 bases, and the junction held 11 bases outside the gene matches. The CDR3 length is 16 residues. The germline gives CDR1 DFQATT, CDR2 SNEGSKA (reference sequence). The CDR3 nucleotides are TGCAGTGCTAGGACTCCGGGGGACAGGGTACCAGATACGCAGTATTTT. Translating gives CSARTPGDRVPDTQYF.

The V gene is TRBV12-3 or TRBV12-4, the J gene TRBJ2-2, with D uncertain. Trimming left V 10 bases short and J 7 bases short, with 7 bases between. The CDR3 loop spans 10 amino acids. The CDR3 loop is CATRRGELFF. The CDR3 DNA follows: TGTGCCACCCGGCGCGGGGAGCTGTTTTTT.